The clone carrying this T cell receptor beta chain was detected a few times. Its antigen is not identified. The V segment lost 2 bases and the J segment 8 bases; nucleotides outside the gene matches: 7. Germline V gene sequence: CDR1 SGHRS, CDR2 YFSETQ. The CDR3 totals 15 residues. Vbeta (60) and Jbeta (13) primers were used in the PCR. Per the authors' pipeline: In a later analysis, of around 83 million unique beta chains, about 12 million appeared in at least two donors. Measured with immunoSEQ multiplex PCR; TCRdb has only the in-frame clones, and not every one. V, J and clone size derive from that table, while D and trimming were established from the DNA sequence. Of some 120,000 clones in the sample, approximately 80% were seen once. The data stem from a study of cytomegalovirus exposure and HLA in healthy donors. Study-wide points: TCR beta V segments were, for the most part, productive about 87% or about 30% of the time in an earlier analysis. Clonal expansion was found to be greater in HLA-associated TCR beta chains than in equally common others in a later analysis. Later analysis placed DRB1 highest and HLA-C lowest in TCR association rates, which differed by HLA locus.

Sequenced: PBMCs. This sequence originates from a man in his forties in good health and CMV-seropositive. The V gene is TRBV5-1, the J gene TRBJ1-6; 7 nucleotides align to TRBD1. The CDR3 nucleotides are TGCGCCAGCAGCTTCCTTCAGGGGGTTTATTCACCCCTCCACTTT. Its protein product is CASSFLQGVYSPLHF. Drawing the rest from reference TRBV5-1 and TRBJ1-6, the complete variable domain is KAGVTQTPRYLIKTRGQQVTLSCSPISGHRSVSWYQQTPGQGLQFLFEYFSETQRNKGNFPGRFSGRQFSNSRSEMNVSTLELGDSALYLCASSFLQGVYSPLHFGNGTRLTVT.